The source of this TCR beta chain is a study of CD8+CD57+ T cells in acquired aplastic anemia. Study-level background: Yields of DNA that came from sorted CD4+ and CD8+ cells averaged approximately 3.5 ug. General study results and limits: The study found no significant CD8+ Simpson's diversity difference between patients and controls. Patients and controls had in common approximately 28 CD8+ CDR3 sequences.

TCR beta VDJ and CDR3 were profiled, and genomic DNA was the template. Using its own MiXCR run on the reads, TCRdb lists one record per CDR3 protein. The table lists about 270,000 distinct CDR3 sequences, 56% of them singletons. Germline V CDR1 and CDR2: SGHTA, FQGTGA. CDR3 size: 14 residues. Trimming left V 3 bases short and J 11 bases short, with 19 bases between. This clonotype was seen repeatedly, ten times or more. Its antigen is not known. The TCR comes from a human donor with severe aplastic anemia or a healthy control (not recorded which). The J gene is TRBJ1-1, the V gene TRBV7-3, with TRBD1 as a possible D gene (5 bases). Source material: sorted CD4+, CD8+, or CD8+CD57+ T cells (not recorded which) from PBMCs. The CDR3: CASSFGGAGRVAFF. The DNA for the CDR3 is TGTGCCAGCAGCTTTGGAGGGGCAGGGAGGGTTGCTTTCTTT.